This T cell receptor (beta chain) was found in a study of cytomegalovirus exposure and HLA in healthy donors. For this clone: Its antigen remains unidentified.

V was cut by 2 bases and J by 5 bases, with 10 bases left in between. CDR3 length: 14 amino acids. Germline V lookup: CDR1 SNHLY, CDR2 FYNNEI. PCR involved 60 Vbeta and 13 Jbeta primers. The method was immunoSEQ multiplex PCR; TCRdb's version includes in-frame clones alone and lacks a portion of them. The sample yields approximately 180,000 clones, about 69% seen once. Study results and caveats: Analysis performed later showed TCR beta chains linked to HLA being more clonally expanded than equally common others.

Sequenced input: PBMCs. The chain joins TRBV2 to TRBJ1-5; D unresolved. The receptor's source is a human donor in good health. CDR3 DNA sequence: TGTGCCAGCAGTGAATCTAGGAAAGATCAGCCCCAGCATTTT. It translates to CASSESRKDQPQHF.